Listed here are 21 T cell receptor beta chains from one sample, sequenced in a study of blood T cell repertoires in COVID-19. TCRdb keeps only in-frame clones here, not all; method: immunoSEQ multiplex PCR. Altogether 150,000 to 200,000 clones are present, roughly 76% being singletons, with the ten largest covering about 9%. The sample comprised peripheral blood. These receptor sequences come from a woman aged 50 to 65 with active or convalescent COVID-19.

This chain uses TRBV19 with TRBJ1-5; 7 bases line up with TRBD1. Germline V gene lookup returns CDR1 LNHDA and CDR2 SQIVND (reference sequence). V shed 1 base, J shed 3 bases, and the junction held 9 bases outside the gene matches. This CDR3 comprises 17 residues. CDR3 coding DNA: TGTGCCAGTAGTATAGCCCGGCAGGGGGTGAACAATCAGCCCCAGCATTTT. Protein product: CASSIARQGVNNQPQHF.

The CDR3 sequence is CASSQPRTGYETQYF. The CDR3 coding sequence is TGTGCCAGCAGCCAACCCCGGACAGGGTACGAGACCCAGTACTTC. The chain links TRBV28 to TRBJ2-5; 8 bases map to TRBD1. CDR1 and CDR2 (germline): MDHEN, SYDVKM. This CDR3 spans 15 amino acids. The ends lost 6 bases at V and 5 bases at J; junction bases unmatched: 11.

V is TRBV7-9 and J is TRBJ1-3; 10 bases map to TRBD1. Germline CDR1 reads SEHNR; CDR2 reads FQNEAQ (reference sequence). The CDR3 loop spans 18 amino acids. Germline trimming cut 5 bases from V and 0 bases from J; bases unmatched to any gene: 10. CDR3 loop: CASSKTPGQGSSGNTIYF. In nucleotides, the CDR3 is TGTGCCAGCAGCAAAACCCCGGGACAGGGGAGCTCTGGAAACACCATATATTTT.

The V and J genes are TRBV20-1 and TRBJ2-5; TRBD2 matches 13 bases. Germline V gives CDR1 DFQATT, CDR2 SNEGSKA (reference sequence). The CDR3 has 18 residues. Losses at the gene ends were 3 bases for V and 3 bases for J; bases not matched to a gene: 13. The CDR3 DNA reads as TGCAGTGCTAGTAGGCCACGGGGACTAGCGGGAAGAGAAGAGACCCAGTACTTC. Amino acids: CSASRPRGLAGREETQYF.

The chain joins TRBV27 to TRBJ2-7; no clear D gene. The germline CDR1 and CDR2 sequences are MNHEY and SMNVEV (reference sequence). Trimming left V 5 bases short and J 0 bases short, with 14 bases between. CDR3 length equals 15 residues. CDR3 in amino acids: CASSAYMPFSYEQYF. The DNA of the CDR3 is TGTGCCAGCAGTGCCTATATGCCATTCTCCTACGAGCAGTACTTC.

The chain combines TRBV7-7 with TRBJ2-7; 10 bases are shared with TRBD2. Unmatched junction bases numbered 6, after V lost 5 bases and J lost 2 bases. Germline V lookup: CDR1 SSHAT, CDR2 FNYEAQ (reference sequence). The CDR3 totals 15 residues. CDR3 DNA sequence: TGTGCCAGCAGCGCAGGGACTAGCGCGACCTACGAGCAGTACTTC. This translates into CASSAGTSATYEQYF.

This clone has just a few counts. This chain joins TRBV9 and TRBJ2-1; TRBD2 matches 8 bases. The CDR3 loop spans 19 amino acids. In germline, CDR1 is SGDLS, CDR2 YYNGEE. Germline trimming cut 2 bases from V and 0 bases from J; bases unmatched to any gene: 13. The CDR3 loop is CASSVTSVGRTSSYNEQFF. The DNA of the CDR3 is TGTGCCAGCAGCGTGACTAGCGTGGGACGTACGAGCTCCTACAATGAGCAGTTCTTC.

The chain uses TRBV7-2 and TRBJ2-7; D is ambiguous. The length of the CDR3 is 14 residues. V lost 3 bases and J 0 bases, leaving 9 bases between the germline ends. From germline, CDR1 is SGHTA and CDR2 FQGNSA. In DNA form, the CDR3 reads TGTGCCAGCAGCTTCGATCCGGGCTCCTACGAGCAGTACTTC. Its protein is CASSFDPGSYEQYF.

The chain has TRBV6-5 and TRBJ1-1; D call uncertain. The ends were cut back, 4 bases at V and 2 bases at J, with 11 bases in the middle. Germline values: CDR1 MNHEY, CDR2 SVGAGI. The CDR3 totals 14 residues. CDR3 amino acids: CASSLRAGNTEAFF. For the CDR3, the DNA is TGTGCCAGCAGTTTAAGGGCGGGTAACACTGAAGCTTTCTTT.

The chain employs TRBV7-2 and TRBJ2-2, with TRBD1 as a possible D gene (6 bases). V was shortened by 4 bases and J by 2 bases, with 11 bases between the two germline ends. Germline CDR1 SGHTA, CDR2 FQGNSA. The CDR3 consists of 15 residues. CDR3 in DNA: TGTGCCAGCAGCTCCCTGGACAGAAACACCGGGGAGCTGTTTTTT. Translated: CASSSLDRNTGELFF.

The V gene is TRBV12-5, the J gene TRBJ2-7, with D possibly being TRBD1 (6 bases). Germline V CDR1 and CDR2: LGHNT, FRNRAP. The V end was cut by 1 base, the J end by 2 bases, with 12 bases between. CDR3 size: 15 residues. CDR3 region: CASGLGAGAAYEQYF. The CDR3 nucleotides read TGTGCTAGTGGTTTGGGTGCAGGGGCTGCCTACGAGCAGTACTTC.

In this sample, this clone turned up a few times. CDR3 nucleotides: TGCGCCAGCAGCCCGGGGGGAGGGGCTGGGGAGACCCAGTACTTC. The encoded protein is CASSPGGGAGETQYF. The rearrangement links TRBV4-1 to TRBJ2-5, with 7 bases that match TRBD2. The CDR3 runs to 15 residues. V was pared by 4 bases and J by 5 bases, with 10 bases of the junction left unmatched. Per germline, CDR1 MGHRA and CDR2 YSYEKL.

The chain couples TRBV5-5 to TRBJ2-7, with D possibly matching TRBD1 (6 bases). V lost 4 bases to trimming and J lost 3 bases, with 17 bases between them. Per the germline V gene, CDR1 is SGHKS and CDR2 is YYEKEE (reference sequence). CDR3 length: 15 amino acids. CDR3 coding DNA: TGTGCCAGCAGCCGACCTGCGCAGGGGAACTACGAGCAGTACTTC. It yields the protein CASSRPAQGNYEQYF. The full variable domain, rest sourced from reference TRBV5-5 and TRBJ2-7, is DAGVTQSPTHLIKTRGQQVTLRCSPISGHKSVSWYQQVLGQGPQFIFQYYEKEERGRGNFPDRFSARQFPNYSSELNVNALLLGDSALYLCASSRPAQGNYEQYFGPGTRLTVT.

The chain employs TRBV4-2 and TRBJ2-2; tentative D call: TRBD2 (6 bases). The V gene lost 0 bases and the J gene lost 4 bases, with 18 bases spanning the gap. Looked up from germline, CDR1 is LGHNA and CDR2 is YNFKEQ. The CDR3 is made up of 18 amino acids. CDR3 sequence: CASSQDTTRRPTTGELFF. The CDR3 bases are TGTGCCAGCAGCCAAGACACGACTAGGAGGCCCACCACCGGGGAGCTGTTTTTT.

The J gene is TRBJ2-7, the V gene TRBV6-5; D gene uncertain. Trimming shortened V by 5 bases and J by 3 bases, and 5 bases separated the two germline ends. The germline V gene encodes CDR1 MNHEY and CDR2 SVGAGI. The CDR3 has 11 residues. CDR3 sequence reads: CASSQNYEQYF. The CDR3 nucleotides read TGTGCCAGCAGTCAAAACTACGAGCAGTACTTC.

The V gene is TRBV5-1, the J gene TRBJ2-5, with TRBD2 as a possible D gene (6 bases). Trimming cost V 4 bases and J 2 bases, with 12 bases left between them. The germline V gene has CDR1 SGHRS and CDR2 YFSETQ. The CDR3 extends over 14 amino acids. CDR3 residues: CASSPAAGQETQYF. The CDR3 coding sequence is TGCGCCAGCAGCCCGGCCGCGGGGCAAGAGACCCAGTACTTC.

V is TRBV7-8 and J is TRBJ1-5; 11 positions match TRBD1. This CDR3 is built from 18 residues. J gave up 0 bases and V 4 bases, and 8 bases lay outside the gene matches. Germline V gene data show CDR1 as SGHVS and CDR2 as FQNEAQ. CDR3 bases: TGTGCCAGCAGCTCCCGGGACAGGGGGACTTATAGCAATCAGCCCCAGCATTTT. Translating it yields CASSSRDRGTYSNQPQHF.

V is TRBV18 and J is TRBJ1-1; perhaps TRBD1 as D (6 bases). Trimming removed 3 bases at V and 5 bases at J, with 13 bases between. This CDR3 contains 14 residues. Germline V gives CDR1 KGHSH, CDR2 LQKENI. CDR3 residues: CASSPGGQGTEAFF. CDR3 in DNA: TGTGCCAGCTCACCGGGGGGGCAGGGGACTGAAGCTTTCTTT.

The chain links TRBV21-1 to TRBJ1-4; the table's D call, TRBD1, was not checked against the DNA. TRBV21-1 is a pseudogene segment. The CDR3 contains 14 residues. The CDR3 region has the DNA TGTGCCAGCAGCGCGGACAGGGCTTACGAAAAACTGTTTTTT. Protein: CASSADRAYEKLFF.

Regarding this clone: Germline and junction disagree at one end, which may indicate a read error. This chain connects TRBV2 to TRBJ2-1; 14 bases map to TRBD2. The germline V gene has CDR1 SNHLY and CDR2 FYNNEI. The CDR3 has 12 residues. This CDR3 reads CASSPGLAGEVF. CDR3 coding DNA: TGTGCCAGCAGCCCGGGACTAGCGGGAGAGGTCTTC.

The gene calls are TRBV18 and TRBJ2-7, with TRBD1 matching 7 bases. The germline CDR1 and CDR2 sequences are KGHSH and LQKENI. The CDR3 covers 17 residues. Trimming took 1 base from V and 0 from J; bases not matched to a gene: 9. The CDR3 DNA reads TGTGCCAGCTCACCACAAAGGACAGGCCAACACTCCTACGAGCAGTACTTC. Protein: CASSPQRTGQHSYEQYF.